This T cell receptor beta chain stems from a study of T cell responses to AZD1222 COVID-19 vaccine. The repertoire was sequenced with immunoSEQ multiplex PCR; TCRdb's copy has only in-frame clones and lacks some. This sample has some 170,000 clones; approximately 93% occur once, and the top ten carry 1.5% to 2%. This TCR derives from an adult who received the AZD1222 COVID-19 vaccine. The sample here was peripheral blood, taken 28 days after the second AZD1222 dose.

In nucleotides, the CDR3 is TGTGCCAGCAGTTTAATGGTGATTGGTGAGCAGTTCTTC. Amino acid sequence: CASSLMVIGEQFF. This chain joins TRBV12-3 or TRBV12-4 and TRBJ2-1; D uncertain. Trimming stripped 2 bases from V and 9 bases from J, with 11 bases between. CDR3 length: 13 residues.